This T cell receptor (beta chain) was sequenced for a study of blood T cell repertoires in COVID-19. This CDR3 region has 15 residues. V was trimmed by 5 bases and J by 2 bases, leaving 13 bases between them. Germline V gene lookup returns CDR1 SEHNR and CDR2 FQNEAQ (reference sequence). Sequencing used immunoSEQ multiplex PCR; TCRdb keeps in-frame clones, though not all of them. Among over 85,000 clones, 60% to 80% were seen once, and the ten largest hold 9.8%. The rearrangement joins TRBV7-9 to TRBJ2-1; D is unresolved. The receptor was isolated from a man in his 60s with active or convalescent COVID-19. Sequenced input: peripheral blood. The CDR3 DNA sequence: TGTGCCAGCAGCCCCCGGGTAGCAGCCTACAATGAGCAGTTCTTC. This codes for CASSPRVAAYNEQFF.